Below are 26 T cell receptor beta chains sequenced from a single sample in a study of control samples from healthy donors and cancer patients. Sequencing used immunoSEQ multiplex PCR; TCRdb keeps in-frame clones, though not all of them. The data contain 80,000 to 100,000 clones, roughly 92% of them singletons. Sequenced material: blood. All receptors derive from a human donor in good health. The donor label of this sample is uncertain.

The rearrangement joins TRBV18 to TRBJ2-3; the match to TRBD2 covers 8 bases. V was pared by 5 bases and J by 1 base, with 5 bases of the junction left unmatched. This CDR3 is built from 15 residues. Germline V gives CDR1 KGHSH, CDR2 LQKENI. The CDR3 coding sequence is TGTGCCAGCTCAACGACTAGCGATGGCACAGATACGCAGTATTTT. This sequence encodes CASSTTSDGTDTQYF.

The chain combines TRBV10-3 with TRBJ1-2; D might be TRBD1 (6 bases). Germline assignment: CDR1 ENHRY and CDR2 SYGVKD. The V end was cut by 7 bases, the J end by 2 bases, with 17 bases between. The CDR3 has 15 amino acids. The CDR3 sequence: CAITTGQGLNYGYTF. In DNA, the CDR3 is TGTGCCATCACGACGGGTCAGGGGTTGAACTATGGCTACACCTTC.

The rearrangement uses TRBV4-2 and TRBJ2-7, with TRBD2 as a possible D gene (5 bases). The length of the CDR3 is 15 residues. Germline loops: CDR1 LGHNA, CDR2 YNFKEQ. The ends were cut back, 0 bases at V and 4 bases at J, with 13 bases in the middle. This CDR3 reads CASSQDDGERYEQYF. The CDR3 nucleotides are TGTGCCAGCAGCCAAGATGATGGGGAGAGGTACGAGCAGTACTTC.

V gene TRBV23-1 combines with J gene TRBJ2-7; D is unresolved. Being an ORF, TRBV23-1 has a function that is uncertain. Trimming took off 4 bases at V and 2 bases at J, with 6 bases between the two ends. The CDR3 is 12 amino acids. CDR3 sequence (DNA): TGCGCCAGCAGTCCAAGAGCCTACGAGCAGTACGTC. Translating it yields CASSPRAYEQYV.

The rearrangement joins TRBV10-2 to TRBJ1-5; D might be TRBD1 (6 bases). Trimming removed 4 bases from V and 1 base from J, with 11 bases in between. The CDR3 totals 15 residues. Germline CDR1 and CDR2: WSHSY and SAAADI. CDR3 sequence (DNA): TGCGCCAGCAGTGCAGCTCAGGGGAGCAATCAGCCCCAGCATTTT. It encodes CASSAAQGSNQPQHF.

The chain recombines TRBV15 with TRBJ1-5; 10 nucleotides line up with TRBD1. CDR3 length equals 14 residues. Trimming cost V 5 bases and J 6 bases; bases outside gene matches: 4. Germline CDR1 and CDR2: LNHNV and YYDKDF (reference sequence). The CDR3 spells CATSGGTGVQPQHF. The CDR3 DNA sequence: TGTGCCACCAGCGGCGGGACAGGGGTTCAGCCCCAGCATTTT.

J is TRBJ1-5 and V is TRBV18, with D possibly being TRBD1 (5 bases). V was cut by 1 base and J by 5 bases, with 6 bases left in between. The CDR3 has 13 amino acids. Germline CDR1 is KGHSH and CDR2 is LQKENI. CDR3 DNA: TGTGCCAGCTCACCACTCAGGGATCAGCCCCAGCATTTT. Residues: CASSPLRDQPQHF. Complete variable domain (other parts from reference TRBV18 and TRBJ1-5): NAGVMQNPRHLVRRRGQEARLRCSPMKGHSHVYWYRQLPEEGLKFMVYLQKENIIDESGMPKERFSAEFPKEGPSILRIQQVVRGDSAAYFCASSPLRDQPQHFGDGTRLSIL.

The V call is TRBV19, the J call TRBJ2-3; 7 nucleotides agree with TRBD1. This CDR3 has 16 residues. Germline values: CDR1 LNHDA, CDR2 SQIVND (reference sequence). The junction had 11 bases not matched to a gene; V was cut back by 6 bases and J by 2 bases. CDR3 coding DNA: TGTGCCAGTAGACCTAGACAGGGAGAAGTCACAGATACGCAGTATTTT. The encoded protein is CASRPRQGEVTDTQYF.

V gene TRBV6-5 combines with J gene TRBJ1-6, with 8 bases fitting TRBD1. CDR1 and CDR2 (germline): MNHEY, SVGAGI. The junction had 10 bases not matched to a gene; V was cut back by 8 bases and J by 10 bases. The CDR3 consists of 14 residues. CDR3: CASDQGAGRSPLHF. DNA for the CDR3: TGTGCCAGCGATCAGGGGGCAGGGAGGTCACCCCTCCACTTT.

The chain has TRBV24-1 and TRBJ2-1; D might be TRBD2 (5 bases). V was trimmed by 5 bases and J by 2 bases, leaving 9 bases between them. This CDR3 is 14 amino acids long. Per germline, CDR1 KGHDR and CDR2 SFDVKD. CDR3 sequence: CATSGWGAYNEQFF. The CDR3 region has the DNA TGTGCCACCAGTGGTTGGGGAGCCTACAATGAGCAGTTCTTC.

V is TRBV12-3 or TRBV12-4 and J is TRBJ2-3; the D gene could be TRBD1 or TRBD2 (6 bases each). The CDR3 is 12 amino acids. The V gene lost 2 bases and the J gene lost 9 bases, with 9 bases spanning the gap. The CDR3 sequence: CASSLSGATQYF. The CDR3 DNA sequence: TGTGCCAGCAGTTTATCGGGGGCCACGCAGTATTTT.

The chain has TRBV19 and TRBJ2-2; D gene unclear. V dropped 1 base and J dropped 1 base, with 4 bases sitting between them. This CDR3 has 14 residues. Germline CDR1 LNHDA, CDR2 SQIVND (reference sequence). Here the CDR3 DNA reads TGTGCCAGTAGTATAGGGAGGAACACCGGGGAGCTGTTTTTT. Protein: CASSIGRNTGELFF.

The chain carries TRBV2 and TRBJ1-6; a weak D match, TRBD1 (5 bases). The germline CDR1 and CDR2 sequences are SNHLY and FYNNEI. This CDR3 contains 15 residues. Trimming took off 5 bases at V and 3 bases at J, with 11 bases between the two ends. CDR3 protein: CASSQTASYNSPLHF. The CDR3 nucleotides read TGTGCCAGCAGTCAGACAGCAAGCTATAATTCACCCCTCCACTTT.

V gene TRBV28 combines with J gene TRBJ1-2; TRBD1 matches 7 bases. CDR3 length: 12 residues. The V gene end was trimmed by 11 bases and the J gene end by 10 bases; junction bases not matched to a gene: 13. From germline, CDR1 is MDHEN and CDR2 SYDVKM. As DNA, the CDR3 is TGTGCCGGGTCAGGGGGGGTTGATGACTACACCTTC. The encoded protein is CAGSGGVDDYTF.

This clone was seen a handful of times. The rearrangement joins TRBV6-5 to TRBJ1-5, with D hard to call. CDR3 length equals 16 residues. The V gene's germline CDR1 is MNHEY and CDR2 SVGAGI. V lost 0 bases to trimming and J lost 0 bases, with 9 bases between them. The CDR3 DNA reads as TGTGCCAGCAGTTACTCGCCTTGGGATAGCAATCAGCCCCAGCATTTT. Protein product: CASSYSPWDSNQPQHF.

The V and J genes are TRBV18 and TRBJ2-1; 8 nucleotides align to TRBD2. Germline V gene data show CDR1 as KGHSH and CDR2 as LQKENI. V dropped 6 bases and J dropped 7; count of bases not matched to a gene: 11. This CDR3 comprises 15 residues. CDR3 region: CASSPDGGEENEQFF. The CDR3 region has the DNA TGTGCCAGCTCGCCTGACGGGGGGGAGGAGAATGAGCAGTTCTTC.

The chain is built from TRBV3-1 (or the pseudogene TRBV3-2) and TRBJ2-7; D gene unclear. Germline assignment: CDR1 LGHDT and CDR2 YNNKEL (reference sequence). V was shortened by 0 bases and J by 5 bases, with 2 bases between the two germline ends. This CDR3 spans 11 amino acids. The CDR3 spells CASSQEDEQYF. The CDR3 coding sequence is TGTGCCAGCAGCCAAGAGGACGAGCAGTACTTC.

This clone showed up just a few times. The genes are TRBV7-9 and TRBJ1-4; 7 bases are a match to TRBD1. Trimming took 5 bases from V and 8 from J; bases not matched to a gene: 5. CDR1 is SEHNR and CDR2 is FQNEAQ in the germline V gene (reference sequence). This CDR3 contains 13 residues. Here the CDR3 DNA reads TGTGCCAGCAGCGCCGACAGGGAGGAAAAACTGTTTTTT. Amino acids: CASSADREEKLFF.

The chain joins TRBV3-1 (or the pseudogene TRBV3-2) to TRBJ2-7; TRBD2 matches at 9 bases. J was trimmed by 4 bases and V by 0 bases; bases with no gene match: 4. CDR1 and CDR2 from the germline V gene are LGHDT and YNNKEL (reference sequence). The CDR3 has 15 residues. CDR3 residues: CASSQEETSGYEQYF. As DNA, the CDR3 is TGTGCCAGCAGCCAAGAGGAGACTAGCGGTTACGAGCAGTACTTC.

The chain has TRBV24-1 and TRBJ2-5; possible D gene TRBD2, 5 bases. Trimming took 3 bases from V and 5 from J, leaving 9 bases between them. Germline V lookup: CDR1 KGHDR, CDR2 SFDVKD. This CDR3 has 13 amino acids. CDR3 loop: CATSDLGVETQYF. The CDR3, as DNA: TGTGCCACCAGTGATCTGGGAGTGGAGACCCAGTACTTC.

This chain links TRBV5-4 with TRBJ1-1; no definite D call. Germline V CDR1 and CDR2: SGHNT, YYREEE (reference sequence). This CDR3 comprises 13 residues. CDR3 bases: TGTGCAAGCGGGCCGCGGGGAGTTACTGAAGCTTTCTTT. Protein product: CASGPRGVTEAFF.

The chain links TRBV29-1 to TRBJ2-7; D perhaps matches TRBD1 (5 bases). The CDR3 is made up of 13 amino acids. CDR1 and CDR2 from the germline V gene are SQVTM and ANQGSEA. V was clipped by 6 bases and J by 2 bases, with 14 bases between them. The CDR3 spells CSVRDRLTYEQYF. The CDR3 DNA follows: TGCAGCGTGAGAGACAGACTTACCTACGAGCAGTACTTC.

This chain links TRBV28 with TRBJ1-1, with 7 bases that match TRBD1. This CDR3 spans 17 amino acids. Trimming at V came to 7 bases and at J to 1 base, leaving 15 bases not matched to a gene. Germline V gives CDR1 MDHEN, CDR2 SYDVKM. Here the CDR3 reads CASTPLTTGKWNTEAFF. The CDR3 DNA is TGTGCCAGCACCCCCCTTACGACAGGGAAGTGGAACACTGAAGCTTTCTTT.

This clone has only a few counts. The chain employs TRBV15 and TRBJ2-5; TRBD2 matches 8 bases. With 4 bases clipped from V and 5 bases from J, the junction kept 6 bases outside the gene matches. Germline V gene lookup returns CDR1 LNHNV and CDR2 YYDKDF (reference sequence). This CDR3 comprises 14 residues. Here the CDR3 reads CATSNRGGGETQYF. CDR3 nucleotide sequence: TGTGCCACCAGCAATCGGGGGGGCGGGGAGACCCAGTACTTC.

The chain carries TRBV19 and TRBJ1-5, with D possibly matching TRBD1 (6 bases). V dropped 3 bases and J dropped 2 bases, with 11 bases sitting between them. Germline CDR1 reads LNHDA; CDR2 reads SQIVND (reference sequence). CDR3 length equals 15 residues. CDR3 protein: CASSMGGSGNQPQHF. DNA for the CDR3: TGTGCCAGTAGTATGGGGGGCTCTGGCAATCAGCCCCAGCATTTT. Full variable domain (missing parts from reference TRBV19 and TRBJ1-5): DGGITQSPKYLFRKEGQNVTLSCEQNLNHDAMYWYRQDPGQGLRLIYYSQIVNDFQKGDIAEGYSVSREKKESFPLTVTSAQKNPTAFYLCASSMGGSGNQPQHFGDGTRLSIL.

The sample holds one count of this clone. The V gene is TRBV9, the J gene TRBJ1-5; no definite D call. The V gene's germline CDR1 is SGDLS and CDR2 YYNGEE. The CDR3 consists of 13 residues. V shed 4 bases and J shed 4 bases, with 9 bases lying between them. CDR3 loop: CASSTTENQPQHF. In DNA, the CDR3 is TGTGCCAGCAGCACTACAGAGAATCAGCCCCAGCATTTT.